Presented here are 25 T cell receptor beta chains from one specimen sequenced in a study of molecular identifiers for immune sequencing clone quantification. TCRdb re-called the PCR reads through MiXCR, storing one row per CDR3 protein. The sample yields 7,500 to 9,500 distinct CDR3 sequences, around an eighth seen once. The material sequenced was naive CD8+ T cells from blood, with Jurkat cell RNA spiked in. Subset here: FACS-sorted CD8+CD4-CCR7+CD45RA+ naive T cells. The receptors stem from a human donor in good health. Some libraries in this study had Jurkat cell RNA spiked in.

By sample share, this clonotype is medium-sized. V is TRBV2 and J is TRBJ2-3; the D gene is possibly TRBD2 (5 bases). The CDR3 contains 14 residues. CDR1 is SNHLY, CDR2 FYNNEI, per germline. V was shortened by 10 bases and J by 3 bases, with 17 bases between the two germline ends. The CDR3 bases are TGTGCCACCGCCCCGGAGGTTCTGACAGATACGCAGTATTTT. Amino acids: CATAPEVLTDTQYF.

This clonotype was counted many times. V is TRBV6-2 or TRBV6-3 and J is TRBJ2-1, with D unclear. Looked up from germline, CDR1 is MNHEY and CDR2 is SVGEGT. The V gene lost 5 bases and the J gene lost 0 bases, with 5 bases spanning the gap. The CDR3 extends over 13 amino acids. CDR3 in amino acids: CASSTDSYNEQFF. The CDR3 DNA follows: TGTGCCAGCAGTACCGACTCCTACAATGAGCAGTTCTTC.

The sample holds many counts of this clonotype. This rearrangement joins TRBV4-2 to TRBJ2-7; D may be TRBD2 (5 bases). The germline V and J ends were trimmed by 0 bases and 4 bases, with 10 bases remaining between them. CDR1 and CDR2 (germline): LGHNA, YNFKEQ. This CDR3 contains 14 residues. DNA of the CDR3: TGTGCCAGCAGCCAAGAGAAGACGGGGTACGAGCAGTACTTC. Translated, it gives CASSQEKTGYEQYF.

This clonotype showed up many times. The V gene is TRBV27, the J gene TRBJ2-3; 10 nucleotides agree with TRBD2. This CDR3 spans 19 amino acids. Germline V gene lookup returns CDR1 MNHEY and CDR2 SMNVEV (reference sequence). With 7 bases clipped from V and 0 bases from J, the junction kept 16 bases outside the gene matches. The CDR3 DNA reads as TGTGCCAGCACCCCTCCGGGCCTAGCGGGAGCCCCCAGCACAGATACGCAGTATTTT. It translates to CASTPPGLAGAPSTDTQYF.

Many counts were recorded for this clonotype. V is TRBV10-3 and J is TRBJ2-1, with 7 bases identical to TRBD1. Germline CDR1 reads ENHRY; CDR2 reads SYGVKD. Unmatched junction bases numbered 3, after V lost 4 bases and J lost 0 bases. The CDR3 totals 15 residues. CDR3 coding DNA: TGTGCCATCAGTGGGGACAGCCTCTCCTACAATGAGCAGTTCTTC. Translated, it gives CAISGDSLSYNEQFF.

In regard to this clonotype: Sequence at one end of the junction differs from germline and may be a read error. The chain couples TRBV6-6 to TRBJ1-1; 10 bases are a match to TRBD1. There are 16 residues in the CDR3. CDR1 is MNHNY and CDR2 is SVGAGI in the germline V gene (reference sequence). CDR3 residues: CASTELGQGMNSEAFF. The CDR3 nucleotides are TGTGCCAGCACCGAACTGGGACAGGGGATGAACTCTGAAGCTTTCTTT.

This clonotype was counted many times. The chain couples TRBV5-1 to TRBJ2-2; no clear D. CDR1 is SGHRS and CDR2 is YFSETQ in the germline V gene. V was trimmed by 3 bases and J by 5 bases, leaving 5 bases between them. The CDR3 has 12 residues. The chain's CDR3 is CASSSETGELFF. Written as DNA, the CDR3 is TGCGCCAGCAGCTCGGAAACCGGGGAGCTGTTTTTT.

This clonotype is judged medium-sized. The V gene is TRBV9, the J gene TRBJ2-3, with D uncertain. The CDR3 is 16 residues long. Trimming removed 3 bases from V and 8 bases from J, with 22 bases in between. CDR1 is SGDLS and CDR2 is YYNGEE in the germline V gene. CDR3 sequence (DNA): TGTGCCAGCAGCGCTCGTGACCGCATCGTCTTCGGTACGCAGTATTTT. It specifies CASSARDRIVFGTQYF.

By sample fraction, this clonotype is medium-sized. The chain links TRBV6-2 or TRBV6-3 to TRBJ2-3, with no clear D. Between the trimmed V and J ends, which lost 8 bases and 0 bases, there was a span of 6 bases. The CDR3 contains 12 residues. The V gene's germline CDR1 is MNHEY and CDR2 SVGEGT. CDR3 nucleotide sequence: TGTGCCAGCTTGGGGAGCACAGATACGCAGTATTTT. It is translated as CASLGSTDTQYF.

Sample share makes this clonotype medium-sized. The chain recombines TRBV24-1 with TRBJ2-7; D remains unclear. V lost 5 bases and J lost 6, with 10 bases in between. Germline-derived CDR1 and CDR2 are KGHDR and SFDVKD. This CDR3 has 12 residues. The CDR3 coding sequence is TGTGCCACCAGTGCCCCCCAAGGCGAGCAGTACTTC. Its translation is CATSAPQGEQYF.

Comment on this clonotype: Since a much larger clone is just one base distant, this may be a read error. J is TRBJ1-2 and V is TRBV5-1, with no clear D. The length of the CDR3 is 15 residues. V was cut by 4 bases and J by 3 bases, with 16 bases left in between. Germline CDR1 reads SGHRS; CDR2 reads YFSETQ. The CDR3 DNA reads TGCGCCAGCAGCCCGGGATCCGGGCCCTACTATGGCTACACCTTC. This codes for CASSPGSGPYYGYTF.

This clonotype occurred many times. The rearrangement joins TRBV15 to TRBJ2-1; 8 bases agree with TRBD2. This CDR3 is 18 amino acids long. Trimming took 8 bases from V and 4 from J; bases not matched to a gene: 19. Germline assignment: CDR1 LNHNV and CDR2 YYDKDF (reference sequence). The CDR3 region has the DNA TGTGCCACCGTATTACGGCTGGCGGGAGGACCACCTTACAATGAGCAGTTCTTC. This codes for CATVLRLAGGPPYNEQFF.

The table lists this clonotype with a few counts. This sequence may be a read error, since a much larger clone differs from it by one base. The chain links TRBV7-9 to TRBJ2-5; 9 bases align to TRBD2. The CDR3 loop spans 17 amino acids. Germline CDR1 reads SEHNR; CDR2 reads FQNEAQ (reference sequence). V gave up 5 bases and J gave up 0 bases; unmatched junction bases: 10. CDR3 loop: CASSPRTAGGHQETQYF. In nucleotides, the CDR3 is TGTGCCAGCAGCCCGAGAACAGCGGGAGGTCACCAAGAGACCCAGTACTTC.

By share of the sample, this clonotype is medium-sized (0.01 to 0.1%). This chain connects TRBV9 to TRBJ2-1; 10 bases map to TRBD2. The V gene end was trimmed by 4 bases and the J gene end by 4 bases; junction bases not matched to a gene: 11. Germline V gene data show CDR1 as SGDLS and CDR2 as YYNGEE. This CDR3 is 17 amino acids long. The CDR3 region is CASSPGGAGGIYNEQFF. The CDR3 DNA is TGTGCCAGCAGCCCCGGCGGAGCGGGAGGGATATACAATGAGCAGTTCTTC.

The rearrangement joins TRBV6-5 to TRBJ2-7, with D possibly matching TRBD2 (6 bases). From germline, CDR1 is MNHEY and CDR2 SVGAGI. This CDR3 spans 14 amino acids. Trimming removed 0 bases at V and 2 bases at J, with 8 bases between. The CDR3, as DNA: TGTGCCAGCAGTTACTCGCGGACTACCTACGAGCAGTACTTC. Its protein product is CASSYSRTTYEQYF.

This clonotype was detected ten times or more. The genes are TRBV7-2 and TRBJ2-7; 10 bases fit TRBD2. The germline CDR1 and CDR2 sequences are SGHTA and FQGNSA. Losses at the gene ends were 4 bases for V and 5 bases for J; bases not matched to a gene: 14. This CDR3 comprises 17 residues. The CDR3 DNA is TGTGCCAGCAGCTCCTTACCCTACCTAGCGGGAGTTGACGAGCAGTACTTC. As protein: CASSSLPYLAGVDEQYF.

This clonotype is medium-sized. The J gene is TRBJ2-7, the V gene TRBV28; 7 nucleotides line up with TRBD1. From germline, CDR1 is MDHEN and CDR2 SYDVKM. The CDR3 sequence is 14 residues long. With 5 bases clipped from V and 5 bases from J, the junction kept 9 bases outside the gene matches. CDR3 residues: CASSPGDSLDEQYF. As DNA, the CDR3 is TGTGCCAGCAGTCCCGGGGACAGTCTCGACGAGCAGTACTTC.

In this sample, this clonotype turned up many times. The V gene is TRBV24-1, the J gene TRBJ2-1; 7 bases fit TRBD2. The CDR3 sequence is 16 residues long. CDR1 is KGHDR, CDR2 SFDVKD, per germline. The V gene end was trimmed by 1 base and the J gene end by 9 bases; junction bases not matched to a gene: 11. The DNA for the CDR3 is TGTGCCACCAGTGATTTAGGGCCTAGCGGTGGCGGTGAGCAGTTCTTC. Translating gives CATSDLGPSGGGEQFF.

V gene TRBV20-1 combines with J gene TRBJ2-1, with D maybe TRBD1 (6 bases). Germline loops: CDR1 DFQATT, CDR2 SNEGSKA (reference sequence). The CDR3 covers 12 residues. Trimming took off 5 bases at V and 14 bases at J, with 19 bases between the two ends. The CDR3 spells CSAVGSRGGKFF. The CDR3 region has the DNA TGCAGTGCTGTCGGGTCCAGGGGTGGGAAGTTCTTC.

This clonotype counts as medium-sized. This chain joins TRBV4-3 and TRBJ2-5; 7 bases fit TRBD1. Germline V CDR1 and CDR2: LGHNA, YSLEER. This CDR3 spans 15 amino acids. After removal of 1 base from V and 2 bases from J, the junction contained 4 bases not matched to a gene. The CDR3 DNA sequence: TGCGCCAGCAGCCAAGGGACAGGACCACAAGAGACCCAGTACTTC. This codes for CASSQGTGPQETQYF.

By its share, this clonotype is medium-sized (0.01 to 0.1%). CDR3 bases: TGTGCCAGCAGCCCGGGACAGGGATACGAGCAGTACTTC. Translation gives CASSPGQGYEQYF. This chain links TRBV7-6 with TRBJ2-7, with 9 positions matching TRBD1. The CDR3 sequence is 13 residues long. The germline V gene encodes CDR1 SGHVS and CDR2 FNYEAQ. The V gene end was trimmed by 5 bases and the J gene end by 4 bases; junction bases not matched to a gene: 3.

Judged by abundance, this clonotype is medium-sized. The chain joins TRBV6-5 to TRBJ2-2; D remains unclear. The germline V gene has CDR1 MNHEY and CDR2 SVGAGI. This CDR3 has 15 residues. The V and J ends lost 6 bases and 1 base respectively, with 12 bases between them. The CDR3 spells CASSPTGRNTGELFF. In nucleotides, the CDR3 is TGTGCCAGCAGCCCGACTGGTAGGAACACCGGGGAGCTGTTTTTT.

This clonotype was counted many times. The V and J genes are TRBV10-3 and TRBJ1-1; D is ambiguous. This CDR3 has 15 amino acids. The V and J ends lost 2 bases and 0 bases respectively, with 10 bases between them. CDR1 is ENHRY and CDR2 is SYGVKD in the germline V gene. The CDR3, as DNA: TGTGCCATCAGTGAGCAGGCAGGAATGAACACTGAAGCTTTCTTT. Its translation: CAISEQAGMNTEAFF.

A word on this clonotype: One base away lies a much larger clone, so this may be a sequencing read error. V is TRBV5-1 and J is TRBJ2-4; 9 bases are a match to TRBD2. This CDR3 is built from 19 residues. Per germline, CDR1 SGHRS and CDR2 YFSETQ. V lost 0 bases to trimming and J lost 6 bases; unmatched junction nucleotides: 16. CDR3 protein: CASSLGSAAGGRRLNIQYF. As DNA, the CDR3 is TGCGCCAGCAGCTTGGGTTCCGCGGCGGGAGGGCGGCGGTTAAACATTCAGTACTTC. Filled out from reference TRBV5-1 and TRBJ2-4, the complete variable domain reads KAGVTQTPRYLIKTRGQQVTLSCSPISGHRSVSWYQQTPGQGLQFLFEYFSETQRNKGNFPGRFSGRQFSNSRSEMNVSTLELGDSALYLCASSLGSAAGGRRLNIQYFGAGTRLSVL.

The V and J genes are TRBV29-1 and TRBJ1-2, with a tentative D call TRBD1 (5 bases). The CDR3 is made up of 15 amino acids. Trimming stripped 0 bases from V and 8 bases from J, with 19 bases between. The germline V gene encodes CDR1 SQVTM and CDR2 ANQGSEA. The CDR3 DNA follows: TGCAGCGTTGAAGATCTTAAAGGGGAAGGGACGGGCTACACCTTC. Residues: CSVEDLKGEGTGYTF. The complete variable domain, with remaining parts taken from reference TRBV29-1 and TRBJ1-2, reads SAVISQKPSRDICQRGTSLTIQCQVDSQVTMMFWYRQQPGQSLTLIATANQGSEATYESGFVIDKFPISRPNLTFSTLTVSNMSPEDSSIYLCSVEDLKGEGTGYTFGSGTRLTVV.